This TCR beta chain appears in the sequencing data of a study of T cell changes during pregnancy in multiple sclerosis. V dropped 6 bases and J dropped 2; count of bases not matched to a gene: 4. The CDR3 length is 15 residues. Germline assignment: CDR1 MNHNY and CDR2 SVGAGI (reference sequence). Here immunoSEQ multiplex PCR was the method, and the copy in TCRdb shows in-frame clones only, minus some. This table holds over 100,000 clones, approximately 90% found once. The genes are TRBV6-6 and TRBJ1-3; 10 nucleotides match TRBD1. The sequenced sample was peripheral blood, obtained in the third trimester of pregnancy. This TCR came from a female donor with multiple sclerosis, enrolled in a pregnancy study. CDR3 loop: CASSHGQGAGNTIYF. As DNA, the CDR3 is TGTGCCAGCAGCCACGGACAGGGGGCTGGAAACACCATATATTTT.